This TCR beta chain was identified in a study of T cells in localized non-small cell lung cancer. The data were produced by immunoSEQ multiplex PCR, yet TCRdb's version contains in-frame clones alone and is incomplete. The table has around 91,000 clones, about nine tenths seen once. Sequencing used peripheral blood, obtained before any cancer treatment. The receptor was isolated from a man between 40 and 75 years old with stage I squamous cell lung carcinoma.

The CDR3 here is CASSGQGATNEKLFF. DNA of the CDR3: TGCGCCAGCAGCGGACAGGGGGCAACTAATGAAAAACTGTTTTTT. The V gene is TRBV5-1, the J gene TRBJ1-4, with TRBD1 identical over 10 bases. The J segment lost 0 bases and the V segment lost 4 bases, leaving 0 bases of the junction unmatched. Germline CDR1 SGHRS, CDR2 YFSETQ. The CDR3 has 15 amino acids.